This TCR beta chain was retrieved from a study of T cells in Graves' hyperthyroidism and ophthalmopathy. A patient was excluded if there was uncontrolled infection, other autoimmune disease, pregnancy or lactation. The CDR3 covers 15 residues. Trimming took 6 bases from V and 6 from J, leaving 15 bases between them. Authors of the study amplified TCR beta CDR3 regions from RNA transcripts. First-round RT-PCR with HTBI primers amplified the TCR CDR3 region. Using its own MiXCR run on the multiplex PCR reads, TCRdb lists one record per CDR3 protein. Of 660,000 or so distinct CDR3 sequences listed, about 45% were seen once; the top ten hold about 7.7%. This clonotype was seen more than once but under ten times. No antigen is known for it. Overall study findings and caveats: Most clonotypes expanded in thyroid above 0.001 were likewise present in blood. The model forecast ophthalmopathy, anticipating it by a median roughly 6.5 months before onset.

The material sequenced was peripheral blood or thyroid tissue (not recorded which). The TCR was taken from an adult man with Graves' disease, either hyperthyroidism or ophthalmopathy (not recorded which). The chain carries TRBV12-3 or TRBV12-4 and TRBJ1-6; the D gene is possibly TRBD1 (5 bases). The chain's CDR3 is CASSPNWGSNSPLHF. The DNA for the CDR3 is TGTGCCAGCAGCCCGAACTGGGGGAGTAATTCACCCCTCCACTTT.